Below are 27 T cell receptor beta chains sequenced from a single sample in a study of vaccination and CD4 T cells after COVID-19. TCRdb processed the PCR reads anew with MiXCR; each CDR3 protein has one entry. Of some 20,000 distinct CDR3 sequences in the sample, around 58% were seen once. Sample: CD4+ T cells from blood, taken before SARS-CoV-2 vaccination. Receptor source: a human donor who had recovered from COVID-19.

The V gene is TRBV11-1, the J gene TRBJ2-3, with D maybe TRBD2 (5 bases). V was shortened by 2 bases and J by 1 base, with 7 bases between the two germline ends. The CDR3 sequence is 14 residues long. Germline V lookup: CDR1 SGHAT, CDR2 FQDESV (reference sequence). The CDR3 region is CASSLRGGTDTQYF. For the CDR3, the DNA is TGTGCCAGCAGCTTACGGGGTGGCACAGATACGCAGTATTTT.

The rearrangement uses TRBV19 and TRBJ2-3, with 8 bases that match TRBD2. Germline CDR1 reads LNHDA; CDR2 reads SQIVND (reference sequence). The CDR3 contains 15 residues. The V gene end was trimmed by 4 bases and the J gene end by 5 bases; junction bases not matched to a gene: 8. The CDR3 sequence is CASSSGGRKEDTQYF. CDR3 DNA sequence: TGTGCCAGTAGTAGTGGCGGGAGGAAAGAAGATACGCAGTATTTT.

The chain has TRBV24-1 and TRBJ2-5; 11 bases are a match to TRBD2. This CDR3 region has 15 residues. J lost 5 bases, V lost 3 bases, and 4 bases had no gene match. The germline V gene encodes CDR1 KGHDR and CDR2 SFDVKD. DNA of the CDR3: TGTGCCACCAGTGATCCCGGGACTAGCGGTGAGACCCAGTACTTC. This translates into CATSDPGTSGETQYF.

V gene TRBV7-9 combines with J gene TRBJ2-1; TRBD2 aligns across 7 bases. Per the germline V gene, CDR1 is SEHNR and CDR2 is FQNEAQ (reference sequence). V lost 1 base, J lost 8 bases, and 11 bases stayed unmatched. This CDR3 is built from 16 residues. The CDR3 protein is CASSLVAGAGVYEQFF. CDR3 nucleotides: TGTGCCAGCAGCTTAGTCGCGGGAGCAGGAGTTTATGAGCAGTTCTTC.

The genes are TRBV6-1 and TRBJ1-3, with D perhaps matching TRBD1 (6 bases). Germline CDR1 MNHNS, CDR2 SASEGT. The CDR3 has 14 residues. The V end lost 9 bases, the J end lost 0 bases, and 12 bases lay between the germline ends. CDR3 loop: CASSTGISGNTIYF. In nucleotides, the CDR3 is TGTGCCAGTAGTACAGGGATCTCTGGAAACACCATATATTTT.

This chain joins TRBV5-3 and TRBJ2-5; 7 nucleotides line up with TRBD2. TRBV5-3 is an ORF, and what it does is uncertain. The trim removed 8 bases at V and 4 bases at J, leaving 8 bases unmatched. The CDR3 contains 13 residues. CDR3 DNA: TGTGCCAGCAGCCGGGACTATGGAGAGACCCAGTACTTC. Protein product: CASSRDYGETQYF.

The gene calls are TRBV6-4 and TRBJ1-2; D is possibly TRBD1 (6 bases). The CDR3 runs 15 residues. Germline-derived CDR1 and CDR2 are MRHNA and SNTAGT. Trimming shortened V by 4 bases and J by 2 bases, and 14 bases separated the two germline ends. CDR3 protein: CASSADSSGNYGYTF. CDR3 bases: TGTGCCAGCAGTGCGGACAGTTCGGGGAACTATGGCTACACCTTC.

The J gene is TRBJ1-6, the V gene TRBV7-8, with D unresolved. Trimming pared 2 bases from V and 7 bases from J, leaving 18 bases between. Germline V gene sequence: CDR1 SGHVS, CDR2 FQNEAQ. The CDR3 is 17 amino acids. The CDR3 reads CASSLLPQRSENSPLHF. CDR3 in DNA: TGTGCCAGCAGCTTACTTCCACAGAGATCCGAAAATTCACCCCTCCACTTT. The full variable domain, its missing parts supplied by reference TRBV7-8 and TRBJ1-6, is GAGVSQSPRYKVAKRGQDVALRCDPISGHVSLFWYQQALGQGPEFLTYFQNEAQLDKSGLPSDRFFAERPEGSVSTLKIQRTQQEDSAVYLCASSLLPQRSENSPLHFGNGTRLTVT.

The CDR3 DNA follows: TGCAGTGCCCAATTGGGGGGACTAGCGGGAGTCGAGCAGTACTTC. Its translation: CSAQLGGLAGVEQYF. V gene TRBV20-1 combines with J gene TRBJ2-7, with 14 bases identical to TRBD2. Germline CDR1 is DFQATT and CDR2 is SNEGSKA (reference sequence). V lost 6 bases, J lost 6 bases, and 10 bases stayed unmatched. CDR3 length: 15 amino acids.

This rearrangement joins TRBV6-1 to TRBJ2-5; weak D call: TRBD2 (5 bases). Trimming took off 9 bases at V and 5 bases at J, with 16 bases between the two ends. Germline CDR1 reads MNHNS; CDR2 reads SASEGT. There are 13 residues in the CDR3. The chain's CDR3 is CASQVFGGETQYF. The CDR3 bases are TGTGCCAGTCAGGTCTTCGGCGGGGAGACCCAGTACTTC.

V usage is TRBV29-1 and J usage is TRBJ2-7; D may be TRBD2 (6 bases). Trimming left V 1 base short and J 6 bases short, with 16 bases between. This CDR3 comprises 14 residues. Germline assignment: CDR1 SQVTM and CDR2 ANQGSEA. CDR3 loop: CSVEVGGVGPEQYF. The CDR3 DNA sequence: TGCAGCGTTGAAGTGGGGGGAGTTGGACCCGAGCAGTACTTC.

The CDR3 DNA is TGTGCCAGCTCACCAGCGGGAGGCTTACAAGAGACCCAGTACTTC. Translation: CASSPAGGLQETQYF. The chain is built from TRBV18 and TRBJ2-5, with 8 positions matching TRBD2. J was trimmed by 2 bases and V by 2 bases; bases with no gene match: 4. The CDR3 is made up of 15 amino acids. CDR1 and CDR2 (germline): KGHSH, LQKENI.

The V call is TRBV7-2, the J call TRBJ1-5, with no clear D. The length of the CDR3 is 14 residues. From germline, CDR1 is SGHTA and CDR2 FQGNSA. V shed 1 base and J shed 1 base, with 5 bases lying between them. The CDR3 spells CASSLDGSNQPQHF. The CDR3 coding sequence is TGTGCCAGCAGCTTAGATGGGAGCAATCAGCCCCAGCATTTT.

This clonotype has only a few counts. The chain uses TRBV20-1 and TRBJ2-2; tentative D call: TRBD2 (6 bases). The V gene's germline CDR1 is DFQATT and CDR2 SNEGSKA (reference sequence). The V end was cut by 6 bases, the J end by 2 bases, with 10 bases between. CDR3 size: 13 residues. The chain's CDR3 is CSASGVNTGELFF. In nucleotides, the CDR3 is TGCAGTGCGTCGGGAGTAAACACCGGGGAGCTGTTTTTT.

The gene calls are TRBV30 and TRBJ2-7, with D uncertain. There are 11 residues in the CDR3. The V gene's germline CDR1 is GTSNPN and CDR2 SVGIG (reference sequence). Trimming left V 2 bases short and J 6 bases short, with 8 bases between. The CDR3 DNA reads TGTGCCTGGAGTAAAGGGTTCGAGCAGTACTTC. Protein product: CAWSKGFEQYF.

This clonotype was counted between two and nine times. The V and J genes are TRBV27 and TRBJ2-2; TRBD2 aligns across 8 bases. Germline lookup yields CDR1 MNHEY and CDR2 SMNVEV (reference sequence). This CDR3 spans 16 amino acids. V lost 7 bases to trimming and J lost 4 bases; unmatched junction nucleotides: 11. This CDR3 is CASTSGGPYGTGELFF. CDR3 sequence (DNA): TGTGCCAGCACGTCGGGAGGGCCGTACGGCACCGGGGAGCTGTTTTTT.

J is TRBJ2-1 and V is TRBV18; D is uncertain. This CDR3 has 14 residues. Germline loops: CDR1 KGHSH, CDR2 LQKENI. The V and J ends lost 4 bases and 0 bases respectively, with 7 bases between them. The DNA of the CDR3 is TGTGCCAGCTCACTCCGCAGCTCCTACAATGAGCAGTTCTTC. Protein product: CASSLRSSYNEQFF. The entire variable domain, with the rest obtained from reference TRBV18 and TRBJ2-1, is as follows: NAGVMQNPRHLVRRRGQEARLRCSPMKGHSHVYWYRQLPEEGLKFMVYLQKENIIDESGMPKERFSAEFPKEGPSILRIQQVVRGDSAAYFCASSLRSSYNEQFFGPGTRLTVL.

Concerning this clonotype itself: Its ends do not fully match the called genes, so a read error is possible. V gene TRBV20-1 combines with J gene TRBJ2-5; 10 bases align to TRBD2. Germline V gene lookup returns CDR1 DFQATT and CDR2 SNEGSKA (reference sequence). The CDR3 length is 15 residues. This chain's CDR3 is CSARVAGGRGETPYF. DNA for the CDR3: TGCAGTGCTAGAGTAGCGGGAGGTCGGGGGGAGACCCCGTACTTC.

The chain combines TRBV7-2 with TRBJ1-4, with a weak D call TRBD1 (5 bases). The germline gives CDR1 SGHTA, CDR2 FQGNSA. V was trimmed by 5 bases and J by 7 bases, leaving 17 bases between them. This CDR3 has 15 residues. CDR3 bases: TGTGCCAGCAGCCAAACGACAGTGGCTGCTGAAAAACTGTTTTTT. This translates into CASSQTTVAAEKLFF.

The chain carries TRBV7-9 and TRBJ2-3; the match to TRBD2 covers 13 bases. V trimming: 5 bases; J trimming: 6 bases; junction bases outside the gene matches: 8. Germline V lookup: CDR1 SEHNR, CDR2 FQNEAQ (reference sequence). The CDR3 is made up of 16 amino acids. CDR3 in DNA: TGTGCCAGCAGCAAAACCGGGACTAGCGGGACGGATACGCAGTATTTT. Protein sequence: CASSKTGTSGTDTQYF.

The chain uses TRBV5-1 and TRBJ2-2; D is possibly TRBD2 (6 bases). The CDR3 totals 15 residues. With 2 bases removed from V and 4 bases from J, the gap between germline ends came to 12 bases. The germline V gene encodes CDR1 SGHRS and CDR2 YFSETQ. CDR3 nucleotides: TGCGCCAGCAGCTTACCCCCGGGAGTCACCGGGGAGCTGTTTTTT. Its protein is CASSLPPGVTGELFF.

This clonotype occurred a few times. The V call is TRBV20-1, the J call TRBJ2-5; D is perhaps TRBD1 or TRBD2 (5 bases each). CDR3 length: 19 amino acids. Trimming shortened V by 1 base and J by 4 bases, and 28 bases separated the two germline ends. Germline V lookup: CDR1 DFQATT, CDR2 SNEGSKA (reference sequence). The CDR3 reads CSARARGTSISPIRETQYF. Here the CDR3 DNA reads TGCAGTGCTAGAGCTAGGGGAACTAGTATATCCCCTATTAGAGAGACCCAGTACTTC.

This chain connects TRBV6-5 to TRBJ2-2; D perhaps matches TRBD2 (5 bases). V gave up 0 bases and J gave up 1 base, with 6 bases separating them. The germline CDR1 and CDR2 sequences are MNHEY and SVGAGI. The CDR3 sequence is 15 residues long. The CDR3 DNA follows: TGTGCCAGCAGTTACTCGAGGGTGAACACCGGGGAGCTGTTTTTT. It yields the protein CASSYSRVNTGELFF.

The chain is built from TRBV28 and TRBJ2-1; 9 bases are shared with TRBD2. The CDR3 is 15 residues long. The germline V gene encodes CDR1 MDHEN and CDR2 SYDVKM. After removal of 5 bases from V and 9 bases from J, the junction contained 11 bases not matched to a gene. CDR3 loop: CASSQGGGRASEQFF. The CDR3 DNA follows: TGTGCCAGCAGTCAGGGGGGCGGGAGGGCGAGTGAGCAGTTCTTC.

The genes are TRBV7-2 and TRBJ2-4, with a possible D match to TRBD1 (6 bases). The CDR3 loop spans 15 amino acids. Trimming removed 5 bases at V and 3 bases at J, with 14 bases between. The germline gives CDR1 SGHTA, CDR2 FQGNSA. The CDR3 protein is CASSPGDRSKNIQYF. The DNA of the CDR3 is TGTGCCAGCAGCCCAGGGGATAGGAGCAAAAACATTCAGTACTTC.

In this sample, this clonotype turned up a few times. V gene TRBV7-9 combines with J gene TRBJ2-5; the match to TRBD2 covers 7 bases. J was trimmed by 5 bases and V by 5 bases; bases with no gene match: 14. Germline V gene lookup returns CDR1 SEHNR and CDR2 FQNEAQ (reference sequence). The CDR3 runs 16 residues. The CDR3 DNA reads TGTGCCAGCAGCATGCGAGCGGGAACGTTTCGGGAGACCCAGTACTTC. Translating it yields CASSMRAGTFRETQYF.

This chain connects TRBV6-1 to TRBJ2-1, with D possibly being TRBD2 (5 bases). Between the trimmed V and J ends, which lost 7 bases and 7 bases, there was a span of 14 bases. Germline CDR1 and CDR2: MNHNS and SASEGT. The CDR3 extends over 13 amino acids. CDR3 DNA sequence: TGTGCCAGCACCGATAGCGAGGCAAATGAGCAGTTCTTC. It is translated as CASTDSEANEQFF.